This entry lists 25 T cell receptor beta chains sequenced from one sample in a study of early T cells in non-severe SARS-CoV-2 infection. Each CDR3 protein is one row after TCRdb ran MiXCR on the 5' RACE reads. In the table there are about 20,000 distinct CDR3 sequences, 3.5% to 4.5% of which are singletons. Material for sequencing was whole blood. The source is an adult who was a healthcare worker with PCR-confirmed SARS-CoV-2 infection or an uninfected control (not recorded which).

This clonotype was observed many times. The V and J genes are TRBV3-1 and TRBJ2-1; the match to TRBD2 covers 7 bases. This CDR3 contains 13 residues. Germline V gene sequence: CDR1 LGHDT, CDR2 YNNKEL (reference sequence). The V segment lost 1 base and the J segment 15 bases; nucleotides outside the gene matches: 9. This CDR3 is CASSQGADGRLFF. CDR3 bases: TGTGCCAGCAGCCAAGGCGCGGACGGGAGGCTGTTCTTC.

This clonotype showed up many times. V usage is TRBV27 and J usage is TRBJ2-7; D call uncertain. Germline loops: CDR1 MNHEY, CDR2 SMNVEV (reference sequence). The length of the CDR3 is 12 residues. V lost 6 bases, J lost 5 bases, and 11 bases lay in between. CDR3 in amino acids: CASSPNGHEQYF. Here the CDR3 DNA reads TGTGCCAGCAGCCCCAACGGGCACGAGCAGTACTTC.

This clonotype was detected many times. The rearrangement links TRBV18 to TRBJ2-3; TRBD2 agrees at 11 bases. Germline-derived CDR1 and CDR2 are KGHSH and LQKENI. The J segment lost 2 bases and the V segment lost 6 bases, leaving 4 bases of the junction unmatched. This CDR3 spans 15 amino acids. The CDR3 coding sequence is TGTGCCAGCTCGACTAGCGGGGACGTCACAGATACGCAGTATTTT. Encoded protein: CASSTSGDVTDTQYF.

Many counts were recorded for this clonotype. The chain recombines TRBV28 with TRBJ1-2, with 10 bases fitting TRBD1. Germline V lookup: CDR1 MDHEN, CDR2 SYDVKM. V was pared by 7 bases and J by 2 bases, with 7 bases of the junction left unmatched. The length of the CDR3 is 15 residues. The CDR3 protein is CASTRGGQGNYGYTF. CDR3 sequence (DNA): TGTGCCAGCACCCGAGGGGGACAGGGGAACTATGGCTACACCTTC.

This clonotype is medium-sized by share. The rearrangement uses TRBV19 and TRBJ1-5; weak D call: TRBD1 (6 bases). Germline CDR1 LNHDA, CDR2 SQIVND (reference sequence). The CDR3 has 16 residues. Trimming took off 7 bases at V and 0 bases at J, with 16 bases between the two ends. Here the CDR3 reads CASKTGTLYSNQPQHF. In DNA, the CDR3 is TGTGCCAGTAAAACAGGGACTCTTTATAGCAATCAGCCCCAGCATTTT.

This clonotype showed up many times. V is TRBV5-4 and J is TRBJ2-2; 7 positions agree with TRBD1. Germline CDR1 reads SGHNT; CDR2 reads YYREEE (reference sequence). Trimming took 4 bases from V and 8 from J; bases not matched to a gene: 5. The CDR3 totals 13 residues. The CDR3 reads CASSRQGIGELFF. CDR3 bases: TGTGCCAGCAGCCGACAGGGAATTGGGGAGCTGTTTTTT. Looking up the rest from reference TRBV5-4 and TRBJ2-2 gives the full variable domain: ETGVTQSPTHLIKTRGQQVTLRCSSQSGHNTVSWYQQALGQGPQFIFQYYREEENGRGNFPPRFSGLQFPNYSSELNVNALELDDSALYLCASSRQGIGELFFGEGSRLTVL.

This clonotype is medium-sized in the sample. This rearrangement joins TRBV7-9 to TRBJ1-2; D is uncertain. Germline-derived CDR1 and CDR2 are SEHNR and FQNEAQ (reference sequence). This CDR3 is 13 amino acids long. V lost 11 bases and J 3 bases, leaving 16 bases between the germline ends. The CDR3 DNA reads TGTGCCGTTCCACCCCCCGGACACTATGGCTACACCTTC. Translated: CAVPPPGHYGYTF. Together with reference TRBV7-9 and TRBJ1-2, the CDR3 gives the full variable domain: DTGVSQNPRHKITKRGQNVTFRCDPISEHNRLYWYRQTLGQGPEFLTYFQNEAQLEKSRLLSDRFSAERPKGSFSTLEIQRTEQGDSAMYLCAVPPPGHYGYTFGSGTRLTVV.

This clonotype is categorized as medium-sized. This chain joins TRBV3-1 and TRBJ1-5; 9 bases agree with TRBD1. The CDR3 spans 15 residues. Trimming took 3 bases from V and 6 from J; bases not matched to a gene: 6. Germline-derived CDR1 and CDR2 are LGHDT and YNNKEL (reference sequence). In DNA, the CDR3 is TGTGCCAGCAGCCAGTCAACAGGGGGCCTTCAGCCCCAGCATTTT. Protein product: CASSQSTGGLQPQHF.

This clonotype came up many times. The rearrangement links TRBV19 to TRBJ2-3, with 9 nucleotides matching TRBD2. The J segment lost 9 bases and the V segment lost 7 bases, leaving 11 bases of the junction unmatched. This CDR3 region has 14 residues. Germline CDR1 is LNHDA and CDR2 is SQIVND (reference sequence). The CDR3 coding sequence is TGTGCCAGTAAGCGGCGGGAGGGCCTGACGACGCAGTATTTT. Translation: CASKRREGLTTQYF.

This clonotype turned up a few times. This chain connects TRBV7-9 to TRBJ2-3; TRBD1 matches at 7 bases. The ends lost 6 bases at V and 3 bases at J; junction bases unmatched: 9. The CDR3 totals 15 residues. CDR1 and CDR2 (germline): SEHNR, FQNEAQ (reference sequence). CDR3 in amino acids: CASRERDRSTDTQYF. CDR3 bases: TGTGCCAGCAGGGAACGGGACAGATCAACAGATACGCAGTATTTT. Full variable domain (missing parts from reference TRBV7-9 and TRBJ2-3): DTGVSQNPRHKITKRGQNVTFRCDPISEHNRLYWYRQTLGQGPEFLTYFQNEAQLEKSRLLSDRFSAERPKGSFSTLEIQRTEQGDSAMYLCASRERDRSTDTQYFGPGTRLTVL.

This clonotype was seen ten or more times. The chain has TRBV5-1 and TRBJ2-1, with 8 nucleotides matching TRBD2. Germline CDR1 is SGHRS and CDR2 is YFSETQ. After removal of 5 bases from V and 8 bases from J, the junction contained 12 bases not matched to a gene. The CDR3 runs to 15 residues. The CDR3 here is CASRSGGLTRDEQFF. The CDR3 DNA is TGCGCCAGCAGGAGCGGGGGCCTCACTAGAGATGAGCAGTTCTTC.

This clonotype is judged medium-sized. V gene TRBV7-9 combines with J gene TRBJ2-3; no clear D. V was trimmed by 1 base and J by 0 bases, leaving 8 bases between them. Germline CDR1 and CDR2: SEHNR and FQNEAQ (reference sequence). This CDR3 is built from 15 residues. CDR3 amino acids: CASSLGLESTDTQYF. The CDR3, as DNA: TGTGCCAGCAGCTTAGGTCTGGAGAGCACAGATACGCAGTATTTT. The variable domain in full, with the rest retrieved from reference TRBV7-9 and TRBJ2-3, is DTGVSQNPRHKITKRGQNVTFRCDPISEHNRLYWYRQTLGQGPEFLTYFQNEAQLEKSRLLSDRFSAERPKGSFSTLEIQRTEQGDSAMYLCASSLGLESTDTQYFGPGTRLTVL.

This clonotype was seen repeatedly, ten times or more. The rearrangement joins TRBV11-2 to TRBJ2-5; D perhaps matches TRBD2 (5 bases). Between the trimmed V and J ends, which lost 1 base and 0 bases, there was a span of 15 bases. CDR1 SGHAT and CDR2 FQNNGV come from the germline V gene. CDR3 length: 17 residues. The DNA for the CDR3 is TGTGCCAGCAGCTTAGGAGGGATGAGATTCGACCAAGAGACCCAGTACTTC. This encodes CASSLGGMRFDQETQYF.

The sample holds many counts of this clonotype. The chain joins TRBV20-1 to TRBJ1-5, with D perhaps matching TRBD1 (5 bases). The CDR3 totals 12 residues. V was cut by 5 bases and J by 9 bases, with 14 bases left in between. The V gene's germline CDR1 is DFQATT and CDR2 SNEGSKA (reference sequence). CDR3 DNA: TGCAGTGCTGGGCGTGGGGGAGCGCCCCAGCATTTT. It codes for CSAGRGGAPQHF.

This clonotype was recorded many times. J is TRBJ2-5 and V is TRBV7-6; TRBD1 matches at 10 bases. The CDR3 runs 15 residues. Germline V gene sequence: CDR1 SGHVS, CDR2 FNYEAQ. V lost 1 base and J lost 1; bases outside the gene matches: 0. CDR3 DNA sequence: TGTGCCAGCAGCTTAGGGACAGGGGGCCAAGAGACCCAGTACTTC. Translation gives CASSLGTGGQETQYF.

The chain recombines TRBV20-1 with TRBJ1-2; D call uncertain. V lost 4 bases and J 7 bases, leaving 7 bases between the germline ends. Germline-derived CDR1 and CDR2 are DFQATT and SNEGSKA (reference sequence). The CDR3 totals 10 residues. CDR3 bases: TGCAGTGCTAACGGACCTGGCTACACCTTC. It encodes CSANGPGYTF.

This clonotype was counted ten times or more. The chain recombines TRBV7-9 with TRBJ1-2; D perhaps matches TRBD1 (5 bases). CDR1 is SEHNR, CDR2 FQNEAQ, per germline (reference sequence). CDR3 size: 13 residues. The ends were cut back, 6 bases at V and 5 bases at J, with 13 bases in the middle. This CDR3 reads CASRTGGLYGYTF. DNA of the CDR3: TGTGCCAGCAGGACGGGGGGACTATATGGCTACACCTTC.

This clonotype has a handful of counts. The genes are TRBV2 and TRBJ2-7; the match to TRBD1 covers 9 bases. Germline V CDR1 and CDR2: SNHLY, FYNNEI. The CDR3 extends over 15 amino acids. V shed 2 bases and J 2 bases; nucleotides not matched to a gene: 4. The DNA for the CDR3 is TGTGCCAGCAGTGAAACAGGGGGCGATCCCTACGAGCAGTACTTC. It codes for CASSETGGDPYEQYF.

This clonotype was found a few times. The gene calls are TRBV20-1 and TRBJ1-4; tentatively, D is TRBD1 (5 bases). This CDR3 comprises 11 residues. Germline V CDR1 and CDR2: DFQATT, SNEGSKA (reference sequence). The CDR3 coding sequence is TGCATGGGGGCAACTAATGAAAAACTGTTTTTT. This sequence encodes CMGATNEKLFF.

This clonotype was found a few times. This CDR3 is CASKNPPGQGNTGELFF. The CDR3, as DNA: TGTGCCAGCAAAAATCCTCCGGGACAGGGGAACACCGGGGAGCTGTTTTTT. This chain uses TRBV6-2 or TRBV6-3 with TRBJ2-2; 9 bases agree with TRBD1. Germline V gene sequence: CDR1 MNHEY, CDR2 SVGEGT. The CDR3 loop spans 17 amino acids. V trimming: 7 bases; J trimming: 1 base; junction bases outside the gene matches: 10.

This clonotype was seen many times. The gene calls are TRBV12-3 or TRBV12-4 and TRBJ2-7; TRBD1 agrees at 12 bases. Germline trimming cut 4 bases from V and 7 bases from J; bases unmatched to any gene: 8. CDR3 size: 15 residues. The CDR3 DNA reads TGTGCCAGCAGTTGGGGACAGGGGGCGCCTTGGGAGCAGTACTTC. Its protein is CASSWGQGAPWEQYF.

This clonotype was observed many times. V gene TRBV10-3 combines with J gene TRBJ2-1; 14 nucleotides agree with TRBD2. The CDR3 contains 17 residues. The V gene end was trimmed by 3 bases and the J gene end by 5 bases; junction bases not matched to a gene: 6. The germline CDR1 and CDR2 sequences are ENHRY and SYGVKD. The CDR3 spells CAISEGTSGSYDNEQFF. The CDR3 DNA sequence: TGTGCCATCAGTGAAGGGACTAGCGGGAGTTACGACAATGAGCAGTTCTTC.

At least ten counts were recorded for this clonotype. The chain has TRBV5-8 and TRBJ1-4, with D tentatively TRBD1 (5 bases). Between the trimmed V and J ends, which lost 0 bases and 7 bases, there was a span of 10 bases. Looked up from germline, CDR1 is SGHTS and CDR2 is YDEGEE. The length of the CDR3 is 14 residues. CDR3 coding DNA: TGTGCCAGCAGCTTGGAAGTTAGGGGTGAAAAACTGTTTTTT. Its protein is CASSLEVRGEKLFF.

As for this clonotype: A read error is possible here, since a much larger clone lies one base away. The J gene is TRBJ2-3, the V gene TRBV7-3; D is undetermined. Germline CDR1 reads SGHTA; CDR2 reads FQGTGA. The length of the CDR3 is 15 residues. V gave up 2 bases and J gave up 3 bases, with 12 bases separating them. The CDR3 reads CASSLGSLRTDTQYF. The CDR3 DNA follows: TGTGCCAGCAGCTTAGGCAGTCTCAGGACAGATACGCAGTATTTT.

In this sample, this clonotype turned up many times. CDR3 sequence reads: CSAGGFGGGSYNEQFF. CDR3 DNA sequence: TGCAGTGCTGGGGGCTTCGGGGGGGGATCCTACAATGAGCAGTTCTTC. V usage is TRBV20-1 and J usage is TRBJ2-1, with 8 bases matching TRBD2. Germline trimming cut 5 bases from V and 1 base from J; bases unmatched to any gene: 10. Germline lookup yields CDR1 DFQATT and CDR2 SNEGSKA (reference sequence). The CDR3 is 16 residues long.